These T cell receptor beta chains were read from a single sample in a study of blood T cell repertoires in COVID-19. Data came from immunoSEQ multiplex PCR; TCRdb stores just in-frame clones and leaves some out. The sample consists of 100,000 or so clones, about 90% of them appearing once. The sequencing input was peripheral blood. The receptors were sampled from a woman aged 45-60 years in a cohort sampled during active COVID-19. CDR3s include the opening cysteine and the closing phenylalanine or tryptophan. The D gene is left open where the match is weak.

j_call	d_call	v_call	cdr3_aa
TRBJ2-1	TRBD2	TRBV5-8	CASSLGRGRSSYNEQFF
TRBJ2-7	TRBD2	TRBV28	CASRWTSGTYEQYF
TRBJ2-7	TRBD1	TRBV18	CASSPGTDYEQYF
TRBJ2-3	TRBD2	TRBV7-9	CAGAGGSDTQYF
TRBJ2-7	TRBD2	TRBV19	CASSISGIGYEQYF
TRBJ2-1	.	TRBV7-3	CASSRGGATYNEQFF
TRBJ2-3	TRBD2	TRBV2	CATAGTSVSDTQYF
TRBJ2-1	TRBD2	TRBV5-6	CASSWGGNEQFF
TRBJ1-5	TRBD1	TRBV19	CASRDRKGNQPQHF
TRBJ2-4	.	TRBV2	CASSVQIAKNIQYF
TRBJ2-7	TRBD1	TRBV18	CASSPGQGPYEQYF
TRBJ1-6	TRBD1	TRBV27	CASSTDRGNSPLHF
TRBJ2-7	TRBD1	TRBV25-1	CASSHIGTEGPYEQYF
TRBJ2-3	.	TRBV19	CASSIASTDTQYF
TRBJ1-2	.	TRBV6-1	CASSDHLRGYSYGYTF
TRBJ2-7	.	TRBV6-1	CASSELASYEQYF
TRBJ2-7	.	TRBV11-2	CASSSTDYEQYF
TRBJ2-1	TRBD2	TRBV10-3	CAISDFLAGFNEQFF
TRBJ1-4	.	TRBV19	CASSIGQHATNEKLFF
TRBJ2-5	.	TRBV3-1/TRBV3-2	CASSHVERFETQYF
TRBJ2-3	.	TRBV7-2	CASSPRARVSTDTQYF
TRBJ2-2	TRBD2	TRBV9	CASSGGLADYTGELFF
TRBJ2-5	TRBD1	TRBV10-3	CAISESIQGSPTGAQYF
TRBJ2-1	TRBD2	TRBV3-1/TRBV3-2	CASSRQWTSGRGNEQFF
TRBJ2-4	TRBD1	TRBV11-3	CASSHPGQGPLDIQYF
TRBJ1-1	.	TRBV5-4	CASSLGKWSGDAEAFF
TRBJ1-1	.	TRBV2	CASSVGSTEAFF
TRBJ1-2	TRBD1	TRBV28	CASSFGDDRAAYTF
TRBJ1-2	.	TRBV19	CASSGPGTPYTF
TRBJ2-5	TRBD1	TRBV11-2	CASSLGDRDPETQYF
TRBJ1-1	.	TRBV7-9	CASSLAKGIDRLNTEAFF
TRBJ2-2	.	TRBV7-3	CASSRDIDTGELFF
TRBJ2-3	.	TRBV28	CASRTPLSTDTQYF
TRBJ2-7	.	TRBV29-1	CSVAVFVSAYEQYF
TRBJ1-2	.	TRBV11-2	CASSKRDNSNGYTF
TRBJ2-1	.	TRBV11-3	CASSLGRGSNEQFF
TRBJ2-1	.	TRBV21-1	CASLQREGSYNEQFF
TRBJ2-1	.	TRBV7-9	CASSPLVGRGALLNEQFF
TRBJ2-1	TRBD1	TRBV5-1	CASSLAWQGAYNEQFF
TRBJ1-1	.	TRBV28	CASNPGGNTEAFF
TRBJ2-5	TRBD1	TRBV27	CASSPRDRVVETQYF
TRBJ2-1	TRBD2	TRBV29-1	CSVVRAGGPRYNEQFF
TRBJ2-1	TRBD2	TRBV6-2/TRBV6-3	CASSLTSGGKYSSYNEQFF
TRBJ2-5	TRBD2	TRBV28	CASSPSGSLGETQYF
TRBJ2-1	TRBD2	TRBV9	CASSVGLAGASYNEQFF
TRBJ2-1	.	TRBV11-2	CASSLLRGANYNEQFF
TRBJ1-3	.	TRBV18	CASSPQGAGNTIYF
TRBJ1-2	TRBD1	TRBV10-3	CAISRTGGDYGYTF
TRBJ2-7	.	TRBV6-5	CASSYGPGEAQEQYF